Described below is a single TCR beta chain sequence and its context. Its cognate antigen is unknown. The sample comes from a study of shared clonotypes between healthy human individuals. Overall study: With ages of 18 to 49, the donors were two women and three men. The study, taken as a whole, reports: Memory subsets had estimated richness that was generally smaller than that of naive subsets. The naive CD4 repertoires of a handful of donors were compared, and approximately 5% of clonotypes were shared.

The assay was carried out at the deep level. Clones were sequenced by immunoSEQ multiplex PCR, and TCRdb holds only the in-frame ones, with some missing. The sample lists over 950,000 clones; approximately 77% were seen once. Trimming removed 2 bases from V and 1 base from J, with 8 bases in between. This CDR3 has 14 residues. The germline V gene encodes CDR1 SGHDT and CDR2 YYEEEE. Sample: memory CD4+ T cells from PBMCs. As to subset: CD45RA-negative fraction. The genes are TRBV5-6 and TRBJ2-3; D remains ambiguous. This TCR came from a man younger than 35 in good health. Some clones in this sample may be carry-over from other donors' samples. The CDR3 here is CASSFSLGTDTQYF. CDR3 nucleotide sequence: TGTGCCAGCAGCTTCTCTCTCGGCACAGATACGCAGTATTTT.